This T cell receptor beta chain was found in a study of T-cell reconstitution after alpha-beta-depleted transplantation in children. In this sample, this clonotype turned up many times. Antigen specificity is unknown. Study outcomes and limitations: After transplant, at about two months, alpha-beta T cells were reportedly derived from several hundred expanded graft clones. Surviving recipient T cells and thymic progenitors underlay high day-60 TCRbeta diversity in some patients.

Unique molecular identifiers were incorporated during preparation of the TCRbeta library. TCRdb processed the PCR reads anew with MiXCR; each CDR3 protein has one entry. The sample has 600,000 to 800,000 distinct CDR3 sequences, around 13% seen once. The source is a girl aged 2 to 10 with congenital amegakaryocytic thrombocytopenia, due to receive a stem cell transplant. Source: PBMCs, taken before TCRalphabeta/CD19-depleted stem cell transplant.

CDR3 DNA: TGTGCCAGCAGCTTAGGAGGGAGGAGCAATCAGCCCCAGCATTTT. It encodes CASSLGGRSNQPQHF. The V call is TRBV11-2, the J call TRBJ1-5, with D hard to call. Trimming shortened V by 1 base and J by 1 base, and 8 bases separated the two germline ends. The V gene's germline CDR1 is SGHAT and CDR2 FQNNGV. The CDR3 is made up of 15 amino acids.